The entry below gives a single T cell receptor beta chain sequence along with its context. Its specific antigen is unknown. No clone much larger than this one lies a single base away; base qualities are absent. TCRbeta CDR3 regions were amplified from genomic DNA by means of the immunoSEQ Assay, a bias-controlled multiplex PCR. Regarding the original processing steps: The number of nucleated cells in each sample was estimated by amplification of reference gene primers within the assay. To quantify the absolute abundance of each unique TCRbeta CDR3 rearrangement, sequence reads were collapsed and filtered. Productive Simpson clonality was computed per sample as the square root of Simpson's diversity index over productive rearrangements. The immuneACCESS repertoire file appears here via TCRdb, limited to in-frame rearrangements. These files lack a portion of the clones; in checked studies, under half of the deficit traces to unresolved V genes, and the cause of the others is not known. D and trimming come from the DNA, and the V and J calls and clone size come from that table. This sample has fewer than 250,000 clones in its table, and 87% of those were observed once. The ten largest clones add up to roughly 7.2% of the sample.

The data were obtained in a study of blood T cell repertoires in COVID-19 (dated by TCRdb to about 2020). About the study as a whole: For ImmuneRACE Cohort 3, a participant was defined as recovered based on two consecutive negative NP/OP PCR tests, clearance by a healthcare professional, or resolution of symptoms. Nearly every sample came with metadata listing a de-identified subject ID, COVID-19 status, age in years and sex. Deeply sampled blood TCRbeta repertoires from subjects exposed to, actively infected with, or recovered from COVID-19 were included in the dataset. The material from the prospective study consisted of cDNA or gDNA derived from T cells, B-cell-depleted T cells, or PBMCs. A freely available public database, intended as a resource for researchers studying the immune response to SARS-CoV-2, is where the repertoires were released. Collaborator samples came from the United States, Italy and Spain and covered acute and convalescent phases of COVID-19. Samples were obtained from the ongoing ImmuneRACE study (first 160 participants) and from about 1,300 subjects provided by 6 global collaborators. Where HLA class I and class II types were available, the types were taken from metadata supplied by the sample provider, not from assay-based typing.

The paper as a whole reports these results and caveats: The amount of clinical and demographic metadata varied by source and participant and was provided uncurated.

Measured from the cysteine to the phenylalanine, the CDR3 is 16 residues long. The DNA shown is the 48-base CDR3, in frame from base 1. The germline V end is reduced by 1 base and the J end by 5 bases; junction bases left unmatched: 4. CDR1 SGHNT and CDR2 YENEEA were looked up in the germline V gene. In the prospective study, participants were 18 to 89 years old, resided in 25 or so geographic areas of the United States, and were enrolled through a virtual design. In the prospective study, cohorts were assigned on the basis of participant-reported clinical history obtained from a screening survey and a study questionnaire. In the prospective study, mobile phlebotomists collected whole blood, serum and a nasopharyngeal or oropharyngeal swab from each participant. Additional blood draws and questionnaires over an approximately 2-month period could optionally be provided by prospective study participants. Prospective study blood samples were shipped either frozen or at room temperature before DNA extraction.

This clonotype was sampled from a man aged 30-40 years in a cohort exposed to, infected with or recovered from COVID-19 (not recorded which). Here the chain combines TRBV11-3 and TRBJ2-1, and TRBD2 matches 11 of the central bases. Sequencing input: PBMCs or T cells enriched from blood (not recorded which). The CDR3 region reads CASSLGGSGRDNEQFF. The DNA reads TGTGCCAGCAGCTTAGGGGGTAGCGGGAGGGACAATGAGCAGTTCTTC.